This T cell receptor (beta chain) was documented in a study of cytomegalovirus exposure and HLA in healthy donors. Study in general: The roughly 120 validation repertoires, a later analysis reported, used the same platform as the approximately 670 first-cohort repertoires.

Trimming removed 4 bases from V and 3 bases from J; junction bases left unmatched: 6. The CDR3 covers 15 residues. The germline gives CDR1 SGHRS, CDR2 YFSETQ. Generated by immunoSEQ multiplex PCR, the TCRdb table keeps only in-frame clones and is missing some. The sample holds 130,000 to 150,000 clones; nearly 90% are singletons and the top ten take around 9%. The specimen sequenced was PBMCs. The receptor was derived from a woman aged 18-29 years in good health and CMV-seropositive. The J gene is TRBJ2-1, the V gene TRBV5-1; 8 bases match TRBD1. The CDR3 DNA reads TGCGCCAGCAGCCGGACAGGGCTATTCTACAATGAGCAGTTCTTC. As protein: CASSRTGLFYNEQFF.